This record concerns one TCR beta chain sequence. Its antigen is as yet unknown. The treatment is: approximately 9-day PBMC culture with coronavirus spike peptide pools or control peptides (ViraFEST assay). CD4+ T-cell collection from the unexposed donor predated the COVID-19 pandemic (2011-2018). The data originate from a study of vaccination and CD4 T cells after COVID-19. About the study: The peptides that stimulated the cells were overlapping spike peptides from SARS-CoV-2, HCoV-NL63, HCoV-OC43 and HCoV-229E.

The Oncomine TCR Beta short-read assay sequenced DNA from cultured CD4+ T cells. Via MiXCR, TCRdb re-called the PCR reads, giving one row per CDR3 protein. This table has several thousand distinct CDR3 sequences, around 50% appearing once. The V gene lost 6 bases and the J gene lost 6 bases, with 11 bases spanning the gap. Germline loops: CDR1 SEHNR, CDR2 FQNEAQ (reference sequence). This CDR3 is 12 amino acids long. Specimen: CD4+ T cells from blood, cultured in vitro. The chain employs TRBV7-9 and TRBJ1-2; D is perhaps TRBD1 (5 bases). This clonotype was sampled from a human donor in good health. The CDR3 spells CASSRGENGYTF. The CDR3 DNA is TGTGCCAGCAGTCGGGGGGAAAATGGCTACACCTTC. Together with reference TRBV7-9 and TRBJ1-2, the CDR3 gives the full variable domain: DTGVSQNPRHKITKRGQNVTFRCDPISEHNRLYWYRQTLGQGPEFLTYFQNEAQLEKSRLLSDRFSAERPKGSFSTLEIQRTEQGDSAMYLCASSRGENGYTFGSGTRLTVV.